This T cell receptor (beta chain) was found in a study of blood T cell repertoires in COVID-19. Assay: immunoSEQ multiplex PCR; the TCRdb copy retains only in-frame clones and omits some. The sample consists of about 150,000 clones, around 82% of them appearing once. In germline, CDR1 is MNHEY, CDR2 SVGAGI. Trimming cost V 0 bases and J 3 bases; bases outside gene matches: 2. The CDR3 length is 14 residues. The chain carries TRBV6-5 and TRBJ2-7; 7 positions match TRBD1. The specimen sequenced was peripheral blood. This clonotype was sampled from an elderly man with COVID-19, enrolled during active disease. The CDR3 DNA reads as TGTGCCAGCAGTTACTCACAGGGGTACTACGAGCAGTACTTC. As protein: CASSYSQGYYEQYF.